This is a list of T cell receptor beta chains from one sample in a study of T cells of healthy individuals. TCRdb reanalysed the 5' RACE reads using MiXCR and keeps one entry per CDR3 protein. The sample has 55,000 to 65,000 distinct CDR3 sequences; about 16% are singletons. Receptor source: a human donor in good health. The conserved cysteine and the conserved F or W are not part of the CDR3 here. The order of the fields is V gene, D gene, CDR3 protein. D genes are given only for firm matches.

>TRBV15|NA
ATSRENFWGASRNEQF
>TRBV4-1|TRBD2
ASSQGPSGTSTDTQY
>TRBV10-3|NA
AISFLPRTSTDTQY
>TRBV12-5|TRBD2
ASGLVAGDNEQF
>TRBV3-1|NA
ASSNGRVGSPLH
>TRBV12-3/TRBV12-4|NA
ASSSLGSGANVLT
>TRBV3-1|TRBD1
ASSPGQGANNSPLH
>TRBV28|NA
ASWGADYEQY
>TRBV6-1|TRBD1
ASTPGTAYYNEQF
>TRBV27|NA
ASSFLDRGTEAF
>TRBV7-8|NA
ASSLGTNVYEQY
>TRBV9|TRBD1
ASSANEDRVTNYGYT
>TRBV15|NA
ATSEDWNTEAF
>TRBV28|TRBD1
ASRVGQGRTEAF
>TRBV5-4|NA
ASSLTRANTGELF
>TRBV7-2|NA
ASSLEGGNQPQH
>TRBV12-3/TRBV12-4|NA
ASSFGGNTIY
>TRBV12-3/TRBV12-4|TRBD1
ASSLNRGMEQY
>TRBV20-1|NA
SAMDSPADTQY
>TRBV20-1|NA
SARELAEKLF
>TRBV20-1|NA
SARESRLVIYNEQF
>TRBV12-3/TRBV12-4|NA
ASSLGSYGYT
>TRBV4-1|NA
ASSQAGGLGTQY
>TRBV7-2|TRBD1
ASSKTGLTYEQY
>TRBV9|TRBD1
ASSPRQGNYGYT
>TRBV10-3|TRBD2
AISERTSAYEQY
>TRBV20-1|TRBD1
SARDPRQGPNQPQH
>TRBV2|NA
ASSMGVYEQY
>TRBV19|TRBD1
ASSIIGAGGNEQF
>TRBV5-4|NA
ASSFGQGLLYGYN
>TRBV9|TRBD1
ASSPYRGVSGANVLT
>TRBV12-3/TRBV12-4|NA
ASSPRTEERETQY
>TRBV27|NA
ASSLVSTSSYEQY
>TRBV6-2/TRBV6-3|TRBD1
ASRDPGQGVWDEQF
>TRBV29-1|NA
SVDRPENTEAF
>TRBV7-9|NA
ASSLWGDKNIQY
>TRBV6-1|NA
ASSVAGSANEQF
>TRBV3-2|NA
ASRVLGARTDTQY
>TRBV4-1|NA
ASSQQGDSSYEQY
>TRBV5-1|NA
ASSWADRDQETQY
>TRBV7-3|NA
ASSVDRHNEQF